Listed below are T cell receptor beta chains from one sample, sequenced in a study of blood T cell repertoires in COVID-19. Repertoires were generated with immunoSEQ multiplex PCR, while TCRdb's copy carries only in-frame clones and drops some. The sample shows about 240,000 clones, over 80% of them seen only once. Sequencing used PBMCs or T cells enriched from blood (not recorded which). These receptors were collected from a woman aged 25 to 39 with acute COVID-19. CDR3s include the opening cysteine and the closing phenylalanine or tryptophan. The D gene is left open where the match is weak. Only part of the rows carry a size: once, few, many, or a class if the clone is expanded.

J	size	D	V	CDR3	DNA
TRBJ2-2	-	TRBD1	TRBV29-1	CSGSTGTNTGELFF	TGCAGCGGGTCGACAGGGACCAACACCGGGGAGCTGTTTTTT
TRBJ1-2	-	TRBD1	TRBV27	CASSLEAGTGTRTF	TGTGCCAGCAGTTTGGAGGCCGGGACAGGGACTCGCACCTTC
TRBJ2-5	once	-	TRBV18	CASSPRDFEGETQYF	TGTGCCAGCTCACCACGCGACTTCGAGGGAGAGACCCAGTACTTC
TRBJ2-2	-	TRBD1	TRBV3-1/TRBV3-2	CASSHSGQAGELFF	TGTGCCAGCAGCCATTCCGGACAGGCCGGGGAGCTGTTTTTT
TRBJ1-3	-	-	TRBV7-2	CASSLSGLGSSGNTIYF	TGTGCCAGCAGCTTATCGGGATTGGGGAGCTCTGGAAACACCATATATTTT
TRBJ2-7	-	-	TRBV7-6	CASSSEVSLVPVEQYF	TGTGCCAGCAGCTCCGAGGTGTCGTTGGTCCCTGTTGAGCAGTACTTC
TRBJ2-5	-	-	TRBV6-2/TRBV6-3	CASSPARYQETQYF	TGTGCCAGCAGTCCCGCGCGGTACCAAGAGACCCAGTACTTC
TRBJ1-1	-	TRBD1	TRBV3-1/TRBV3-2	CASSHPQTGGMWDTEAFF	TGTGCCAGCAGCCATCCACAGACAGGGGGCATGTGGGACACTGAAGCTTTCTTT
TRBJ1-2	-	-	TRBV4-3	CASSQDQGGARGYTF	TGCGCCAGCAGCCAAGATCAGGGAGGGGCGAGAGGCTACACCTTC
TRBJ1-6	-	-	TRBV7-9	CASSLGAGNSPLHF	TGTGCCAGCAGCTTGGGGGCCGGTAATTCACCCCTCCACTTT
TRBJ1-6	-	-	TRBV6-5	CASSYSTDRGSPLHF	TGTGCCAGCAGTTACTCGACCGATAGAGGTTCACCCCTCCACTTT
TRBJ1-3	-	-	TRBV18	CASSPLLQGTGNTIYF	TGTGCCAGCTCACCCTTGTTACAGGGTACTGGAAACACCATATATTTT
TRBJ2-7	-	-	TRBV11-2	CASSLHGSTGISYEQYF	TGTGCCAGCAGCTTACATGGGTCCACAGGGATCTCCTACGAGCAGTACTTC
TRBJ2-2	few	-	TRBV19	CASISGQLGELFF	TGTGCCAGTATCTCTGGACAGCTCGGGGAGCTGTTTTTT
TRBJ2-7	-	-	TRBV6-5	CASTASAELTYEQYF	TGTGCCAGCACAGCCTCAGCGGAACTAACCTACGAGCAGTACTTC
TRBJ1-1	-	-	TRBV19	CASRGRPRGRAFF	TGTGCCAGTAGAGGTCGACCGCGGGGTAGAGCTTTCTTT
TRBJ2-7	-	-	TRBV11-2	CASSLLHEQYF	TGTGCCAGCAGCTTACTACACGAGCAGTACTTC
TRBJ1-2	-	TRBD1	TRBV5-1	CASSLEVWTGAGYGYTF	TGCGCCAGCAGCTTGGAAGTGTGGACAGGAGCTGGCTATGGCTACACCTTC
TRBJ1-6	-	-	TRBV6-6	CASTGSGDLNSPLHF	TGTGCCAGCACGGGCAGCGGAGACCTTAATTCACCCCTCCACTTT
TRBJ1-3	-	-	TRBV29-1	CSASIGNTIYF	TGCAGCGCGTCAATTGGAAACACCATATATTTT
TRBJ1-6	once	-	TRBV5-1	CASSFGTEGNSPLHF	TGCGCCAGCAGCTTCGGCACCGAGGGAAATTCACCCCTCCACTTT
TRBJ2-1	-	-	TRBV3-1/TRBV3-2	CASSPTGTYNEQFF	TGTGCCAGCAGCCCGACAGGTACCTACAATGAGCAGTTCTTC
TRBJ1-4	-	TRBD1	TRBV7-6	CASSLLPTTGKSANEKLFF	TGTGCCAGCAGCCTACTGCCGACGACAGGGAAGTCAGCTAATGAAAAACTGTTTTTT
TRBJ1-4	-	-	TRBV9	CASSVGGENEKLFF	TGTGCCAGCAGCGTAGGGGGGGAAAATGAAAAACTGTTTTTT
TRBJ2-7	-	TRBD2	TRBV5-4	CASSLGLAGGEQYF	TGTGCCAGCAGCTTGGGACTAGCGGGGGGAGAGCAGTACTTC
TRBJ1-1	once	-	TRBV7-9	CASSLVRSWNTEAFF	TGTGCCAGCAGCTTAGTACGGTCCTGGAACACTGAAGCTTTCTTT
TRBJ2-5	-	-	TRBV4-3	CASSQAGHRQETQYF	TGCGCCAGCAGCCAAGCGGGACACCGCCAAGAGACCCAGTACTTC
TRBJ2-7	once	TRBD1	TRBV30	CAWREEGTGWTYEQYF	TGTGCCTGGAGGGAAGAGGGGACAGGGTGGACCTACGAGCAGTACTTC
TRBJ1-2	-	TRBD1	TRBV7-2	CASSPQVGQGNGYTF	TGTGCCAGCAGCCCCCAGGTGGGACAGGGGAATGGCTACACCTTC
TRBJ1-1	few	TRBD1	TRBV20-1	CSASGQGTEAFF	TGCAGTGCTAGTGGACAGGGCACTGAAGCTTTCTTT
TRBJ2-1	-	-	TRBV3-1/TRBV3-2	CASSQVRASYNEQFF	TGTGCCAGCAGCCAAGTGCGGGCCTCCTACAATGAGCAGTTCTTC
TRBJ1-2	many	TRBD1	TRBV5-6	CASSHTGTGGQGYTF	TGTGCCAGCAGTCACACCGGGACAGGGGGCCAGGGCTACACCTTC
TRBJ2-7	-	TRBD1	TRBV19	CATSGQTIYEQYF	TGTGCCACCTCGGGACAGACTATCTACGAGCAGTACTTC
TRBJ1-4	many	-	TRBV14	CASSPRGPEFFFGEKLFF	TGTGCCAGCAGCCCTCGAGGGCCGGAATTCTTCTTCGGTGAAAAACTGTTTTTT
TRBJ2-1	-	-	TRBV24-1	CATSAHDRFFF	TGTGCCACCAGTGCTCATGACAGGTTCTTCTTC
TRBJ2-3	-	TRBD1	TRBV4-2	CASSQETGQGADTQYF	TGTGCCAGCAGCCAAGAGACGGGACAGGGCGCAGATACGCAGTATTTT
TRBJ1-3	-	TRBD1	TRBV5-6	CASSFPTTGASGNTIYF	TGTGCCAGCAGCTTCCCTACGACAGGGGCCTCTGGAAACACCATATATTTT
TRBJ1-1	-	-	TRBV2	CASSERGGEAFF	TGTGCCAGCAGTGAAAGGGGTGGTGAAGCTTTCTTT
TRBJ1-2	-	-	TRBV6-1	CASSESRTPYGYTF	TGTGCCAGCAGTGAATCCCGAACACCCTATGGCTACACCTTC
TRBJ2-4	-	-	TRBV11-3	CASSPGGQSQNIQYF	TGTGCCAGCAGCCCCGGGGGACAGAGCCAAAACATTCAGTACTTC
TRBJ1-1	-	-	TRBV2	CASSWTHPNTEAFF	TGTGCCAGCAGTTGGACTCACCCGAACACTGAAGCTTTCTTT
TRBJ1-6	-	TRBD1	TRBV2	CASSEGQVEDSPLHF	TGTGCCAGCAGCGAAGGACAGGTAGAGGATTCACCCCTCCACTTT
TRBJ2-1	-	TRBD1	TRBV27	CASSWDRSAEQFF	TGTGCCAGCAGTTGGGACAGAAGCGCTGAGCAGTTCTTC
TRBJ1-3	-	-	TRBV19	CASSPFNSELSGNTIYF	TGTGCCAGTAGTCCCTTTAATTCGGAGCTCTCTGGAAACACCATATATTTT
TRBJ1-3	-	-	TRBV10-3	CAISESQGQTGNTIYF	TGTGCCATCAGTGAGTCCCAGGGCCAAACTGGAAACACCATATATTTT
TRBJ2-7	-	TRBD1	TRBV13	CASSSRDRGAEQYF	TGTGCCAGCAGCTCCCGGGACAGGGGCGCCGAGCAGTACTTC
TRBJ2-7	-	-	TRBV9	CASSVDRESYEQYF	TGTGCCAGCAGCGTAGACAGGGAATCCTACGAGCAGTACTTC
TRBJ1-4	-	-	TRBV3-1/TRBV3-2	CASAVSGTFNEKLFF	TGTGCCAGCGCAGTCTCCGGGACTTTTAATGAAAAACTGTTTTTT